These 5 T cell receptor beta chains came from one sample sequenced in a study of T-cell reconstitution after alpha-beta-depleted transplantation in children. As it was prepared, the TCRbeta library received unique molecular identifiers. TCRdb re-derived calls from the PCR reads in MiXCR, one entry per CDR3 protein. The table has fewer than 700,000 distinct CDR3 sequences, more than 20% seen once. The material sequenced was PBMCs, mostly from graft donor cells, taken 360 days after TCRalphabeta/CD19-depleted stem cell transplant. Receptor source: a boy in the first two years of life who had a stem cell transplant for acute myeloid leukemia, so the T cells may come from the graft donor.

This clonotype has a single count. CDR3 in DNA: TGCGCCAGCAGCCAAGATCAGCGGGGGGCAGATACGCAGTATTTT. It encodes CASSQDQRGADTQYF. J is TRBJ2-3 and V is TRBV4-3; 9 bases line up with TRBD2. Germline assignment: CDR1 LGHNA and CDR2 YSLEER. The V gene end was trimmed by 0 bases and the J gene end by 4 bases; junction bases not matched to a gene: 2. The CDR3 is made up of 15 amino acids.

This sequence joins TRBV12-3 or TRBV12-4 and TRBJ2-3, with 10 nucleotides matching TRBD2. The CDR3 consists of 16 residues. With V trimmed by 3 bases and J by 2 bases, 5 bases remained unmatched. The CDR3 DNA reads as TGTGCCAGCAGTTTGAGCGGGGGGGCCCTCACAGATACGCAGTATTTT. This translates into CASSLSGGALTDTQYF.

In regard to this clonotype: A single base separates this from a much larger clone, so it may be a read error. This chain uses TRBV12-3 or TRBV12-4 with TRBJ2-7; no firm D call. The CDR3 is 12 amino acids. Trimming shortened V by 4 bases and J by 3 bases, and 7 bases separated the two germline ends. The chain's CDR3 is CASSSYLYEQYF. The CDR3 region has the DNA TGTGCCAGCAGTTCTTACCTCTACGAGCAGTACTTC.

Regarding this clonotype: Germline is not matched at one junction end, which may reflect a read error. V and J are TRBV12-3 or TRBV12-4 and TRBJ2-1, with 8 bases aligning to TRBD2. The CDR3 totals 19 residues. The CDR3 DNA sequence: TGTACCAGCAGTTTAGGGACTACTTGGAGCGGGGGCGATAACTATGAGCAGTTCTTC. It is translated as CTSSLGTTWSGGDNYEQFF.

V and J are TRBV4-3 and TRBJ2-7; possible D gene TRBD1, 5 bases. Between the trimmed V and J ends, which lost 4 bases and 3 bases, there was a span of 19 bases. The CDR3 has 16 amino acids. From germline, CDR1 is LGHNA and CDR2 YSLEER. The CDR3 sequence: CASSPSQGSMGYEQYF. The CDR3 DNA follows: TGCGCCAGCAGCCCATCTCAGGGCAGTATGGGCTACGAGCAGTACTTC.